This T cell receptor beta chain came from a study of cytomegalovirus exposure and HLA in healthy donors. As for the study in general: Genotyping showed roughly 83% of roughly 400 donors falling in the Caucasian-associated ancestry cluster. Study conclusions and caveats: The authors excluded some V segments, including TRBV6-2 and TRBV6-3, as indistinguishable.

The primer mix had 60 Vbeta and 13 Jbeta primers. This table comes from immunoSEQ multiplex PCR, and its TCRdb copy is limited to in-frame clones, with some not included. The sample contains some 140,000 clones, 80% of which appear only once. The V and J ends lost 1 base and 9 bases, in that order; junction bases with no gene match: 12. The CDR3 runs 17 residues. CDR1 is LNHDA and CDR2 is SQIVND in the germline V gene (reference sequence). This clone was detected only once. Antigen: not known. The sequencing input was PBMCs. The V and J genes are TRBV19 and TRBJ1-5; 10 bases align to TRBD1. This clonotype was sampled from a man aged 25-45 years in good health and CMV-seronegative. Here the CDR3 DNA reads TGTGCCAGTAGTATAGGGACAGGGGGATCCAATCAGTGGCCCCAGCATTTT. Protein: CASSIGTGGSNQWPQHF.